Listed below are T cell receptor beta chains from one sample, sequenced in a study of cytomegalovirus exposure and HLA in healthy donors. Sequencing was performed with immunoSEQ multiplex PCR; in TCRdb, only in-frame clones are kept and a portion is missing. In the table there are 100,000 to 150,000 clones, around 76% of which are singletons. Sequenced input: PBMCs. The receptor source for this set is a male donor in good health and CMV-seronegative. Each CDR3 is given with its conserved first and last residue. D genes are given only for firm matches. A row's size may be missing; if present it is once, few, many or a size class.

J,D,V,size,CDR3,DNA
TRBJ1-3,TRBD1,TRBV7-2,-,CASSTVTGTGGGNTIYF,TGTGCCAGCAGCACTGTCACCGGGACAGGGGGCGGAAACACCATATATTTT
TRBJ1-1,TRBD1,TRBV18,-,CASSPQGQGVTEAFF,TGTGCCAGCTCACCACAAGGACAGGGGGTCACTGAAGCTTTCTTT
TRBJ1-6,TRBD1,TRBV6-4,-,CASSQTGGDNSPLHF,TGTGCCAGCAGCCAGACAGGGGGCGATAATTCACCCCTCCACTTT
TRBJ1-2,TRBD1,TRBV27,-,CASSYRDRASGYTF,TGTGCCAGCAGTTACCGGGACAGAGCTAGCGGCTACACCTTC
TRBJ2-3,-,TRBV7-2,-,CASSLERARGTDTQYF,TGTGCCAGCAGCTTAGAGCGGGCTCGGGGCACAGATACGCAGTATTTT
TRBJ2-7,TRBD2,TRBV13,-,CASSSPGLAARALGEQYF,TGTGCCAGCAGCTCGCCGGGACTAGCGGCGAGGGCTCTGGGCGAGCAGTACTTC
TRBJ2-7,-,TRBV7-9,-,CASSPNTVQGYEQYF,TGTGCCAGCAGCCCCAATACTGTACAGGGTTACGAGCAGTACTTC
TRBJ2-3,-,TRBV7-9,-,CSSSLVGDSSGDTQYF,TGTTCCAGCAGCTTAGTGGGGGACTCCAGCGGGGATACGCAGTATTTT
TRBJ1-2,TRBD1,TRBV19,-,CASSILQGAGDDGYTF,TGTGCCAGTAGTATCCTCCAGGGGGCTGGGGATGATGGCTACACCTTC
TRBJ2-2,-,TRBV5-1,-,CASSLQGGTGELFF,TGCGCCAGCAGCTTACAGGGTGGCACCGGGGAGCTGTTTTTT
TRBJ2-3,TRBD2,TRBV7-2,few,CASSKSLWAGGLGDTQYF,TGTGCCAGCAGCAAGTCGTTGTGGGCGGGGGGGCTGGGAGATACGCAGTATTTT
TRBJ1-2,-,TRBV5-8,-,CASSLGSRNYGYTF,TGTGCCAGCAGCTTGGGTTCCCGGAACTATGGCTACACCTTC
TRBJ2-2,TRBD1,TRBV5-6,-,CASSLAGDRGNTGELFF,TGTGCCAGCAGCTTGGCCGGGGACAGGGGAAACACCGGGGAGCTGTTTTTT
TRBJ2-5,-,TRBV19,few,CASSIWSEGPETQYF,TGTGCCAGTAGTATATGGTCGGAGGGCCCGGAGACCCAGTACTTC
TRBJ1-1,-,TRBV7-9,-,CASSFSDTEAFF,TGTGCCAGCAGCTTTTCGGACACTGAAGCTTTCTTT
TRBJ2-1,TRBD2,TRBV10-2,-,CASSDLTGTSFGPGQFF,TGCGCCAGCAGTGACCTAACCGGGACTAGTTTCGGCCCTGGGCAGTTCTTC
TRBJ1-4,-,TRBV28,-,CASSFRETNEKLFF,TGTGCCAGCAGTTTTCGGGAGACAAATGAAAAACTGTTTTTT
TRBJ1-2,TRBD1,TRBV19,-,CASSYRRTGGGYTF,TGTGCCAGTAGTTATCGACGGACAGGAGGAGGCTACACCTTC
TRBJ1-6,TRBD1,TRBV6-5,-,CASSYDGTGNNSPLHF,TGTGCCAGCAGTTACGACGGGACAGGGAATAATTCACCCCTCCACTTT